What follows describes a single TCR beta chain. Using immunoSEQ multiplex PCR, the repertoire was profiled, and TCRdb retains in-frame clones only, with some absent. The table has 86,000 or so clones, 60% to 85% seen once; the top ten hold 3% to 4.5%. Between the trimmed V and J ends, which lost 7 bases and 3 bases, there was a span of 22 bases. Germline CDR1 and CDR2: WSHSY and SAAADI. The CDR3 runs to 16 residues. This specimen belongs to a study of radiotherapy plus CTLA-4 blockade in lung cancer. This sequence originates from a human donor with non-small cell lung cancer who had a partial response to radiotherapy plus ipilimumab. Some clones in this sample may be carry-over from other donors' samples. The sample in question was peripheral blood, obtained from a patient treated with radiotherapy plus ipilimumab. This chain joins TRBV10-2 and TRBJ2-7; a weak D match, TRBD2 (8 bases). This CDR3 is CASMSSGGAGGYEQYF. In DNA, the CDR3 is TGCGCCAGCATGTCCTCGGGGGGGGCAGGGGGCTACGAGCAGTACTTC.